The 23 T cell receptor beta chains listed next were all sequenced from one sample in a study of blood T cell repertoires in COVID-19. TCRdb's table, derived via immunoSEQ multiplex PCR, lists solely in-frame clones and lacks some. The table records around 88,000 clones, about 85% of them present only once. Sequenced sample: peripheral blood. The receptor set was obtained from a woman older than 75 with acute or convalescent COVID-19.

This clone was seen a single time. This chain's CDR3 is CASSVDGQGDGYTF. The CDR3 DNA sequence: TGTGCCAGCAGCGTGGACGGACAGGGAGATGGCTACACCTTC. This chain uses TRBV7-3 with TRBJ1-2; TRBD1 matches 8 bases. The CDR3 consists of 14 residues. Per the germline V gene, CDR1 is SGHTA and CDR2 is FQGTGA. Trimming took 5 bases from V and 6 from J; bases not matched to a gene: 8. Based on the CDR3 plus reference TRBV7-3 and TRBJ1-2, the full variable domain is GAGVSQTPSNKVTEKGKYVELRCDPISGHTALYWYRQSLGQGPEFLIYFQGTGAADDSGLPNDRFFAVRPEGSVSTLKIQRTERGDSAVYLCASSVDGQGDGYTFGSGTRLTVV.

CDR3 sequence (DNA): TGTGCCAGCAGCCTTAGACAGGGTCGGGGTCAGCCCCAGCATTTT. Translating gives CASSLRQGRGQPQHF. J is TRBJ1-5 and V is TRBV7-2; TRBD1 matches 7 bases. The CDR3 length is 15 residues. Germline V CDR1 and CDR2: SGHTA, FQGNSA. V lost 5 bases, J lost 6 bases, and 10 bases stayed unmatched.

This clone came up once. The J gene is TRBJ1-2, the V gene TRBV6-5, with D possibly being TRBD1 (5 bases). This CDR3 has 14 residues. Trimming cost V 6 bases and J 4 bases, with 15 bases left between them. The V gene's germline CDR1 is MNHEY and CDR2 SVGAGI. The CDR3 spells CASSSRETSYGYTF. The CDR3 coding sequence is TGTGCCAGCAGCTCCAGGGAAACGAGCTATGGCTACACCTTC.

J is TRBJ1-4 and V is TRBV6-5; 9 bases fit TRBD1. Germline loops: CDR1 MNHEY, CDR2 SVGAGI. This CDR3 contains 16 residues. V shed 0 bases, J shed 7 bases, and the junction held 6 bases outside the gene matches. The CDR3: CASSYSMLTGGEKLFF. The CDR3, as DNA: TGTGCCAGCAGTTACTCGATGCTGACAGGGGGTGAAAAACTGTTTTTT.

The V gene is TRBV6-5, the J gene TRBJ1-2, with a weak D call TRBD1 (5 bases). In germline, CDR1 is MNHEY, CDR2 SVGAGI. The CDR3 is 15 amino acids. V was clipped by 6 bases and J by 5 bases, with 19 bases between them. The CDR3 DNA sequence: TGTGCCAGCAGCTCCCAAGGCGGCGGGGCATATGGCTACACCTTC. This encodes CASSSQGGGAYGYTF.

This chain links TRBV7-3 with TRBJ2-3, with no clear D. This CDR3 region has 14 residues. CDR1 and CDR2 (germline): SGHTA, FQGTGA. V lost 5 bases and J 4 bases, leaving 13 bases between the germline ends. CDR3 amino acids: CASSPYLASDTQYF. The CDR3 nucleotides read TGTGCCAGCAGCCCCTATTTAGCATCAGATACGCAGTATTTT.

The chain is built from TRBV18 and TRBJ1-2; 8 nucleotides match TRBD1. The germline CDR1 and CDR2 sequences are KGHSH and LQKENI. V lost 0 bases to trimming and J lost 2 bases; unmatched junction nucleotides: 2. The CDR3 contains 15 residues. This CDR3 is CASSPPTGDNYGYTF. The CDR3 region has the DNA TGTGCCAGCTCACCACCGACAGGGGACAACTATGGCTACACCTTC.

The chain is built from TRBV9 and TRBJ1-4; possibly TRBD1 for D (6 bases). CDR3 length: 13 amino acids. Germline V CDR1 and CDR2: SGDLS, YYNGEE. The V end was cut by 4 bases, the J end by 5 bases, with 9 bases between. The CDR3 sequence is CASSPGVNEKLFF. CDR3 DNA: TGTGCCAGCAGCCCAGGGGTGAATGAAAAACTGTTTTTT. The full variable domain, in which reference TRBV9 and TRBJ1-4 provide the parts outside the CDR3, is DSGVTQTPKHLITATGQRVTLRCSPRSGDLSVYWYQQSLDQGLQFLIQYYNGEERAKGNILERFSAQQFPDLHSELNLSSLELGDSALYFCASSPGVNEKLFFGSGTQLSVL.

This sequence joins TRBV27 and TRBJ1-1; 8 nucleotides match TRBD1. The CDR3 runs to 16 residues. Germline lookup yields CDR1 MNHEY and CDR2 SMNVEV (reference sequence). With V trimmed by 2 bases and J by 4 bases, 9 bases remained unmatched. The CDR3 DNA is TGTGCCAGCAGTTTAAGGGGGGACAGGATGATCACTGAAGCTTTCTTT. Amino acids: CASSLRGDRMITEAFF.

This rearrangement joins TRBV18 to TRBJ1-5; 8 nucleotides match TRBD1. J was trimmed by 11 bases and V by 6 bases; bases with no gene match: 9. The CDR3 length is 13 residues. Germline CDR1 KGHSH, CDR2 LQKENI. The chain's CDR3 is CASSPGQGETQHF. CDR3 nucleotides: TGTGCCAGCTCCCCCGGACAGGGAGAGACCCAGCATTTT. The entire variable domain, with the rest obtained from reference TRBV18 and TRBJ1-5, is as follows: NAGVMQNPRHLVRRRGQEARLRCSPMKGHSHVYWYRQLPEEGLKFMVYLQKENIIDESGMPKERFSAEFPKEGPSILRIQQVVRGDSAAYFCASSPGQGETQHFGDGTRLSIL.

This chain connects TRBV5-4 to TRBJ1-2; D possibly corresponds to TRBD1 (5 bases). This CDR3 region has 15 residues. From germline, CDR1 is SGHNT and CDR2 YYREEE (reference sequence). V lost 2 bases, J lost 3 bases, and 14 bases lay in between. The CDR3 sequence: CASSFEVGGDYGYTF. The CDR3 region has the DNA TGTGCCAGCAGCTTCGAAGTAGGAGGGGACTATGGCTACACCTTC.

This clone was counted once. This chain joins TRBV30 and TRBJ1-2; D gene ambiguous. V lost 0 bases and J lost 7, with 12 bases in between. Per the germline V gene, CDR1 is GTSNPN and CDR2 is SVGIG (reference sequence). The CDR3 contains 13 residues. The CDR3 loop reads CAWSVPPLLGYTF. For the CDR3, the DNA is TGTGCCTGGAGTGTACCTCCCCTACTTGGCTACACCTTC.

This chain links TRBV9 with TRBJ1-2; 7 nucleotides line up with TRBD1. There are 17 residues in the CDR3. V lost 4 bases to trimming and J lost 2 bases; unmatched junction nucleotides: 14. The germline gives CDR1 SGDLS, CDR2 YYNGEE. The CDR3 protein is CASSTPDRAILNYGYTF. The CDR3 DNA is TGTGCCAGCAGCACCCCAGACAGGGCAATTCTAAACTATGGCTACACCTTC.

The chain joins TRBV19 to TRBJ2-7; TRBD1 matches 7 bases. The CDR3 spans 11 residues. V lost 8 bases and J lost 4; bases outside the gene matches: 2. Germline V gene data show CDR1 as LNHDA and CDR2 as SQIVND (reference sequence). The CDR3 DNA follows: TGTGCCAGTCAACAGGGGTACGAGCAGTACTTC. Amino acid sequence: CASQQGYEQYF.

This sequence joins TRBV11-3 and TRBJ2-3; 9 bases fit TRBD2. Trimming cost V 3 bases and J 0 bases; bases outside gene matches: 10. The CDR3 runs 18 residues. Germline-derived CDR1 and CDR2 are SGHNT and YENEEA. Here the CDR3 DNA reads TGTGCCAGCAGCTTCGGTAGCGGGGGTTACCCTAGCACAGATACGCAGTATTTT. Translation: CASSFGSGGYPSTDTQYF.

The chain couples TRBV7-2 to TRBJ1-5, with D maybe TRBD1 (5 bases). The CDR3 covers 17 residues. Germline V gene data show CDR1 as SGHTA and CDR2 as FQGNSA. V was shortened by 2 bases and J by 1 base, with 15 bases between the two germline ends. Here the CDR3 DNA reads TGTGCCAGCAGCTTATGGGAGGGGTCCGAGAGCAATCAGCCCCAGCATTTT. It codes for CASSLWEGSESNQPQHF.

V and J are TRBV24-1 and TRBJ1-3; D gene unclear. CDR1 is KGHDR, CDR2 SFDVKD, per germline. Trimming left V 5 bases short and J 2 bases short, with 6 bases between. The CDR3 consists of 13 residues. CDR3 sequence reads: CATSAVTGNTIYF. The CDR3, as DNA: TGTGCCACCAGTGCTGTTACTGGAAACACCATATATTTT.

The V call is TRBV28, the J call TRBJ1-4; a weak D match, TRBD1 (5 bases). Between the trimmed V and J ends, which lost 4 bases and 12 bases, there was a span of 15 bases. This CDR3 has 13 amino acids. Germline V CDR1 and CDR2: MDHEN, SYDVKM. CDR3 protein: CASSSQGISQLFF. The CDR3 nucleotides read TGTGCCAGCAGTTCGCAGGGTATTAGCCAACTGTTTTTT.

The chain joins TRBV5-4 to TRBJ2-3; 15 bases are shared with TRBD2. Germline-derived CDR1 and CDR2 are SGHNT and YYREEE (reference sequence). The CDR3 consists of 18 residues. With V trimmed by 4 bases and J by 2 bases, 8 bases remained unmatched. CDR3 sequence reads: CASSPGTSGGPLTDTQYF. CDR3 nucleotides: TGTGCCAGCAGCCCAGGGACTAGCGGGGGGCCCCTCACAGATACGCAGTATTTT.

The chain recombines TRBV5-4 with TRBJ1-3, with no clear D. CDR3 size: 14 residues. Germline-derived CDR1 and CDR2 are SGHNT and YYREEE (reference sequence). Trimming took 1 base from V and 0 from J, leaving 5 bases between them. The CDR3 DNA sequence: TGTGCCAGCAGCTTGTGGAGCTCTGGAAACACCATATATTTT. Its translation is CASSLWSSGNTIYF.

This clone has a single count. The V call is TRBV28, the J call TRBJ1-2; TRBD1 aligns across 11 bases. Germline CDR1 reads MDHEN; CDR2 reads SYDVKM. After removal of 4 bases from V and 8 bases from J, the junction contained 9 bases not matched to a gene. The CDR3 is 15 amino acids. CDR3 bases: TGTGCCAGCAGTTCATGGACAGGGGGCGTGTGGGGCTACACCTTC. It yields the protein CASSSWTGGVWGYTF.

The J gene is TRBJ1-3, the V gene TRBV28, with D possibly TRBD1 on 6 matching bases. Germline V lookup: CDR1 MDHEN, CDR2 SYDVKM. Between the trimmed V and J ends, which lost 3 bases and 7 bases, there was a span of 13 bases. CDR3 length: 14 amino acids. CDR3 region: CASSFRDIRNTIYF. The CDR3, as DNA: TGTGCCAGCAGTTTCCGGGACATACGGAACACCATATATTTT. Filled out from reference TRBV28 and TRBJ1-3, the complete variable domain reads DVKVTQSSRYLVKRTGEKVFLECVQDMDHENMFWYRQDPGLGLRLIYFSYDVKMKEKGDIPEGYSVSREKKERFSLILESASTNQTSMYLCASSFRDIRNTIYFGEGSWLTVV.

V usage is TRBV5-4 and J usage is TRBJ1-2; 8 positions agree with TRBD1. Germline lookup yields CDR1 SGHNT and CDR2 YYREEE (reference sequence). The CDR3 totals 14 residues. The V and J ends lost 4 bases and 2 bases, in that order; junction bases with no gene match: 4. As DNA, the CDR3 is TGTGCCAGCAGCAACCGACAGGGGAACTATGGCTACACCTTC. This codes for CASSNRQGNYGYTF.